This T cell receptor (beta chain) came from a study of blood T cell repertoires in COVID-19. Only in-frame clones appear in the TCRdb table, and some are missing; sequencing was by immunoSEQ multiplex PCR. The repertoire has roughly 310,000 clones, 90% of them found once; the top ten carry 2% to 3%. Trimming left V 0 bases short and J 4 bases short, with 13 bases between. CDR3 size: 17 residues. In germline, CDR1 is SGHVS, CDR2 FQNEAQ. Sequenced sample: PBMCs or T cells enriched from blood (not recorded which). V gene TRBV7-8 combines with J gene TRBJ1-6; D might be TRBD1 (6 bases). This TCR was recovered from a man aged 55 to 69 who had recovered from COVID-19. The CDR3 DNA reads TGTGCCAGCAGCTTAGCGAGACAGGAAAGATATAATTCACCCCTCCACTTT. Its protein is CASSLARQERYNSPLHF.